The clone carrying this T cell receptor (beta chain) was counted between two and nine times. Its antigen remains unidentified. This entry comes from a study of T cells in Graves' hyperthyroidism and ophthalmopathy. At the level of the study: Initial diagnosis, before any treatment, was when peripheral blood was collected.

Amplification targeted TCR beta CDR3 regions from RNA transcripts. RT-PCR in the first round (using the HTBI primer set) targeted the TCR CDR3. Via MiXCR, TCRdb re-called the multiplex PCR reads, giving one row per CDR3 protein. The table records fewer than 650,000 distinct CDR3 sequences, about 15% of them present only once. Study-level points and caveats: Peripheral blood also featured most of the thyroid clonotypes expanded above 0.001.

PBMCs were derived from roughly 10 ml fresh peripheral blood. Germline assignment: CDR1 MNHNS and CDR2 SASEGT. CDR3 length: 14 amino acids. The V end lost 7 bases, the J end lost 0 bases, and 11 bases lay between the germline ends. The TCR originated in a woman in her 40s with Graves' hyperthyroidism. V usage is TRBV6-1 and J usage is TRBJ2-3; a possible D gene is TRBD1 (5 bases). Sequences were obtained from blood. The CDR3 sequence is CASKAGPSTDTQYF. DNA for the CDR3: TGTGCCAGCAAAGCAGGGCCCAGCACAGATACGCAGTATTTT.